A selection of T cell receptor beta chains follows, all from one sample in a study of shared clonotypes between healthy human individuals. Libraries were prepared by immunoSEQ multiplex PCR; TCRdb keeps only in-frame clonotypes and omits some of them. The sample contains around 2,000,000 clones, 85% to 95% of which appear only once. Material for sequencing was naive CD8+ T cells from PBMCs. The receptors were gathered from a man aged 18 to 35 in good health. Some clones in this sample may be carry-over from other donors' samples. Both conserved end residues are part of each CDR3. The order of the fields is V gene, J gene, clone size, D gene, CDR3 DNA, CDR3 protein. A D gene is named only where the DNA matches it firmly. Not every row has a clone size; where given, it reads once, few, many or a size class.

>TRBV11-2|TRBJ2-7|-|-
TGTGCCAGCAGCTCAGAGCCGGGGTACGAGCAGTACTTC
CASSSEPGYEQYF
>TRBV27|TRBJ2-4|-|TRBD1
TGTGCCAGCAGTCCCCGGGACAGGGAGGGGGAAGCCAAAAACATTCAGTACTTC
CASSPRDREGEAKNIQYF
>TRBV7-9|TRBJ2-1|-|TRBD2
TGTGCCAGCAGCTTAAATTTAGCGGGAGGAAATGAGCAGTTCTTC
CASSLNLAGGNEQFF
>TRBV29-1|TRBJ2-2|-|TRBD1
TGCAGCGTTTACAGGGGAGCCGGGGAGCTGTTTTTT
CSVYRGAGELFF
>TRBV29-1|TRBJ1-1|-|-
TGCAGCGTTGTCCCTCCGGGACTAAACACTGAAGCTTTCTTT
CSVVPPGLNTEAFF
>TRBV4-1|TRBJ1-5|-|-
TGCGCCAGCAGCCTGGCAGAGGGGAAGTATAGCAATCAGCCCCAGCATTTT
CASSLAEGKYSNQPQHF
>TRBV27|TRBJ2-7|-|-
TGTGCCAGCAGTTTAGGCTATTACTACGAGCAGTACTTC
CASSLGYYYEQYF
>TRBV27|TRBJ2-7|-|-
TGTGCCAGCAGCCTCACCAGGGTCTACGAGCAGTACTTC
CASSLTRVYEQYF
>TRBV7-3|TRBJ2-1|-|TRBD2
TGTGCCAGCAGCTTAGGGACTAGCGGGCCCCTTCCGGCCAATGAGCAGTTCTTC
CASSLGTSGPLPANEQFF
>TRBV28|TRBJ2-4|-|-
TGTGCCAGCAGTTTAGAGGAGTCATTAGCCAAAAACATTCAGTACTTC
CASSLEESLAKNIQYF
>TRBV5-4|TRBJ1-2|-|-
TGTGCCAGCAGCATATTTGCGGACTATGGCTACACCTTC
CASSIFADYGYTF
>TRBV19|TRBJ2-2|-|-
TGTGCCAGTAGTATATTCCAGGGGCACACCGGGGAGCTGTTTTTT
CASSIFQGHTGELFF
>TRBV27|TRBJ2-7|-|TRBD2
TGTGCCAGCAGCCCGGGACTAGCGTTCTACGAGCAGTACTTC
CASSPGLAFYEQYF
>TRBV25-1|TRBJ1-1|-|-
TGTGCCAGCAAGGTTGCTGGTGAAGCTTTCTTT
CASKVAGEAFF
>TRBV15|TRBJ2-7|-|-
TGTGCCACCAGCAGGGAGTTGGGCAGGATCTACGAGCAGTACTTC
CATSRELGRIYEQYF
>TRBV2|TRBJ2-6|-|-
TGTGCCAGCAGTGTTTCGCTCTCTGGGGCCAACGTCCTGACTTTC
CASSVSLSGANVLTF
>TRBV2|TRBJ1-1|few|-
TGTGCCAGGGACTCCGGGGATCTAAACACTGAAGCTTTCTTT
CARDSGDLNTEAFF
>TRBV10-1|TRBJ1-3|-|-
TGCGCCAGCAGTGAGATGGCGGCTGGAAACACCATATATTTT
CASSEMAAGNTIYF
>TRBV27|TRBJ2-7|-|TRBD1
TGTGCCAGCAGTTTAAGGGGACAGAACCTTTACGAGCAGTACTTC
CASSLRGQNLYEQYF
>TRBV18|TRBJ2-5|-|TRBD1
TGTGCCAGCTCACCACCGGCGACAGGGCCTGTCGTGGGTTCCCAGTACTTC
CASSPPATGPVVGSQYF
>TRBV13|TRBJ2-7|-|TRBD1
TGTGCCAGCAGCACGGGACAGCACTACGAGCAGTACTTC
CASSTGQHYEQYF
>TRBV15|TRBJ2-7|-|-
TGTGCCACCAGCAGCAGGGTTTCCTACGAGCAGTACTTC
CATSSRVSYEQYF
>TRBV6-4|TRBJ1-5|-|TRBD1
TGTGCCAGCAGCCGAATCCCGGGACAGGGGTATAGCAATCAGCCCCAGCATTTT
CASSRIPGQGYSNQPQHF
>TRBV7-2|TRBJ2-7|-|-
TGTGCCAGCAGCTTACTGGCGGGACAAAAGTACGAGCAGTACTTC
CASSLLAGQKYEQYF
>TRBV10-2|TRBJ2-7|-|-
TGCGCCAGCAGGCCCGAGGGAGCTAATGAGCAGTACTTC
CASRPEGANEQYF